The next 27 T cell receptor beta chains were all read from a single sample in a study of T cells after yellow fever vaccination. TCRdb reanalysed the 5' RACE reads using MiXCR and keeps one entry per CDR3 protein. The sample comprises some 110,000 distinct CDR3 sequences, 7.5% to 9.5% of which are singletons, and less than 30% rests with the top ten. Source: CD8+ T cells sorted from PBMCs, taken 45 days after the yellow fever booster vaccination. The receptors come from a man aged 25-45 years who received the YFV17D yellow fever vaccine.

This clonotype was seen ten or more times. The V call is TRBV25-1, the J call TRBJ2-3; 8 bases align to TRBD2. The V segment lost 7 bases and the J segment 0 bases; nucleotides outside the gene matches: 6. Per germline, CDR1 MGHDK and CDR2 SYGVNS. This CDR3 is built from 15 residues. CDR3 coding DNA: TGTGCCAGCACGGGAGGGGGACTAAGCACAGATACGCAGTATTTT. Its translation is CASTGGGLSTDTQYF.

This clonotype appeared a few times. The genes are TRBV7-8 and TRBJ2-3; D possibly corresponds to TRBD1 (5 bases). Germline V gives CDR1 SGHVS, CDR2 FQNEAQ. The V end lost 5 bases, the J end lost 4 bases, and 10 bases lay between the germline ends. The CDR3 runs to 13 residues. CDR3 bases: TGTGCCAGCAGCCCCAAGGGGTCAGATACGCAGTATTTT. This encodes CASSPKGSDTQYF.

This clonotype was seen a handful of times. The CDR3 nucleotides are TGTGCCAGAGACAGGGAAGGAAATCAGCCCCAGCATTTT. Its protein is CARDREGNQPQHF. The rearrangement uses TRBV27 and TRBJ1-5; 7 bases match TRBD1. The CDR3 contains 13 residues. Trimming cost V 9 bases and J 4 bases; bases outside gene matches: 6. In germline, CDR1 is MNHEY, CDR2 SMNVEV (reference sequence).

In its sample, this clonotype was seen many times. The chain is built from TRBV30 and TRBJ2-1; D remains ambiguous. The CDR3 runs 16 residues. The ends were cut back, 0 bases at V and 4 bases at J, with 16 bases in the middle. Germline CDR1 is GTSNPN and CDR2 is SVGIG (reference sequence). The CDR3 DNA follows: TGTGCCTGGAGTGTATTTCTGATCCGCTCGTACAATGAGCAGTTCTTC. Its protein is CAWSVFLIRSYNEQFF.

This clonotype was found a few times. The gene calls are TRBV29-1 and TRBJ2-2; tentatively, D is TRBD1 (5 bases). V lost 7 bases, J lost 8 bases, and 14 bases lay in between. Germline V gene lookup returns CDR1 SQVTM and CDR2 ANQGSEA. CDR3 size: 12 residues. CDR3 amino acids: CSGGPQGGELFF. The CDR3 DNA sequence: TGCAGCGGTGGGCCCCAGGGTGGGGAGCTGTTTTTT.

J is TRBJ1-4 and V is TRBV5-8, with 8 positions matching TRBD1. This CDR3 comprises 16 residues. CDR1 SGHTS and CDR2 YDEGEE come from the germline V gene. Losses at the gene ends were 2 bases for V and 4 bases for J; bases not matched to a gene: 7. DNA for the CDR3: TGTGCCAGCAGCTTCGGGACAGGAGGACTTAATGAAAAACTGTTTTTT. Translation: CASSFGTGGLNEKLFF.

This clonotype was detected many times. The chain carries TRBV28 and TRBJ2-7; 14 positions match TRBD2. CDR1 MDHEN and CDR2 SYDVKM come from the germline V gene. J gave up 7 bases and V 3 bases, and 14 bases lay outside the gene matches. The CDR3 has 18 amino acids. The CDR3 loop reads CASSLGLTSGRAQWEQYF. DNA of the CDR3: TGTGCCAGCAGTTTGGGGTTGACTAGCGGGAGGGCCCAGTGGGAGCAGTACTTC.

This clonotype was counted many times. The chain is built from TRBV4-3 and TRBJ1-2; D remains unclear. The V end lost 1 base, the J end lost 0 bases, and 9 bases lay between the germline ends. Germline loops: CDR1 LGHNA, CDR2 YSLEER. The length of the CDR3 is 15 residues. The CDR3 region has the DNA TGCGCCAGCAGCCAAGTCCCAGGCCCTAACTATGGCTACACCTTC. Translation: CASSQVPGPNYGYTF.

The table lists this clonotype with many counts. The chain couples TRBV28 to TRBJ2-1; D gene uncertain. Trimming pared 5 bases from V and 3 bases from J, leaving 5 bases between. This CDR3 is built from 12 residues. Per germline, CDR1 MDHEN and CDR2 SYDVKM. The CDR3 loop is CASSPLYNEQFF. The CDR3 bases are TGTGCCAGCAGTCCTCTCTACAATGAGCAGTTCTTC.

This chain uses TRBV9 with TRBJ2-6; D gene uncertain. This CDR3 spans 14 amino acids. The germline gives CDR1 SGDLS, CDR2 YYNGEE. Deletions cut 1 base from V and 0 bases from J, with 2 bases between. The CDR3 DNA is TGTGCCAGCAGCGTACTCTCTGGGGCCAACGTCCTGACTTTC. Its translation is CASSVLSGANVLTF.

The sample holds many counts of this clonotype. CDR3 DNA: TGCAGTGCTAGAGATCTCCTAGCGGCTAATAATGAGCAGTTCTTC. Translation: CSARDLLAANNEQFF. V and J are TRBV20-1 and TRBJ2-1; 7 bases align to TRBD2. CDR1 and CDR2 (germline): DFQATT, SNEGSKA (reference sequence). V shed 0 bases and J 7 bases; nucleotides not matched to a gene: 9. The CDR3 length is 15 residues.

Ten or more counts support this clonotype. This sequence joins TRBV12-3 or TRBV12-4 and TRBJ2-1, with 11 bases matching TRBD2. The CDR3 length is 15 residues. J lost 8 bases, V lost 4 bases, and 7 bases had no gene match. CDR3 nucleotides: TGTGCCAGCAGTTATAAGACTAGCGGGATCGATGAGCAGTTCTTC. Protein product: CASSYKTSGIDEQFF.

The sample holds many counts of this clonotype. The rearrangement links TRBV20-1 to TRBJ2-7; TRBD2 is a possible D gene (6 bases). V lost 7 bases, J lost 0 bases, and 19 bases lay in between. Germline CDR1 and CDR2: DFQATT and SNEGSKA (reference sequence). This CDR3 comprises 15 residues. The CDR3 sequence: CSGRRASENSYEQYF. The CDR3 DNA follows: TGCAGTGGTAGGAGGGCTAGCGAAAACTCCTACGAGCAGTACTTC.

This clonotype appeared many times. The chain links TRBV5-1 to TRBJ2-1; 8 positions match TRBD2. J lost 8 bases, V lost 0 bases, and 7 bases had no gene match. This CDR3 is built from 15 residues. Germline-derived CDR1 and CDR2 are SGHRS and YFSETQ. CDR3: CASSLASGSSDEQFF. The DNA of the CDR3 is TGCGCCAGCAGCTTGGCCAGCGGGAGTTCAGATGAGCAGTTCTTC.

This clonotype occurred many times. The V call is TRBV5-1, the J call TRBJ1-1, with TRBD1 identical over 7 bases. Germline CDR1 and CDR2: SGHRS and YFSETQ. The junction had 10 bases not matched to a gene; V was cut back by 5 bases and J by 3 bases. CDR3 length: 15 amino acids. CDR3 sequence reads: CASRWEPGQYTEAFF. In DNA, the CDR3 is TGCGCCAGCAGGTGGGAACCGGGACAGTACACTGAAGCTTTCTTT.

The V and J genes are TRBV14 and TRBJ2-7; 13 nucleotides line up with TRBD2. The CDR3 spans 16 residues. After removal of 4 bases from V and 3 bases from J, the junction contained 6 bases not matched to a gene. From germline, CDR1 is SGHDN and CDR2 FVKESK. CDR3 sequence: CASSLGLAGSGYEQYF. For the CDR3, the DNA is TGTGCCAGCAGCCTGGGACTAGCGGGATCGGGCTACGAGCAGTACTTC.

The V call is TRBV7-6, the J call TRBJ2-1; TRBD2 matches at 12 bases. CDR3 size: 15 residues. Germline V gives CDR1 SGHVS, CDR2 FNYEAQ. The V segment lost 1 base and the J segment 6 bases; nucleotides outside the gene matches: 1. In DNA, the CDR3 is TGTGCCAGCAGCTTAGGGACTAGCGGGATCAATGAGCAGTTCTTC. Its protein is CASSLGTSGINEQFF.

This clonotype was detected many times. This chain connects TRBV6-5 to TRBJ2-2, with TRBD2 identical over 14 bases. J gave up 0 bases and V 6 bases, and 0 bases lay outside the gene matches. Germline values: CDR1 MNHEY, CDR2 SVGAGI. The CDR3 covers 16 residues. CDR3 in amino acids: CASRGLAGANTGELFF. In nucleotides, the CDR3 is TGTGCCAGCAGGGGACTAGCGGGAGCGAACACCGGGGAGCTGTTTTTT.

The chain has TRBV6-2 or TRBV6-3 and TRBJ2-1, with TRBD2 matching 10 bases. The CDR3 loop spans 19 amino acids. Germline CDR1 MNHEY, CDR2 SVGEGT. With 6 bases clipped from V and 0 bases from J, the junction kept 14 bases outside the gene matches. In DNA, the CDR3 is TGTGCCAGCAGCCAAGGCGTTAGCGGGAGGACCCGCTCCTACAATGAGCAGTTCTTC. Amino acids: CASSQGVSGRTRSYNEQFF.

This clonotype was counted many times. This chain connects TRBV11-2 to TRBJ2-7; unclear D gene. The germline V gene has CDR1 SGHAT and CDR2 FQNNGV. CDR3 length equals 14 residues. The V end was cut by 5 bases, the J end by 0 bases, with 11 bases between. CDR3 residues: CASSPESPSYEQYF. The CDR3 DNA sequence: TGTGCCAGCAGCCCCGAAAGCCCCTCCTACGAGCAGTACTTC.

At least ten counts were recorded for this clonotype. This chain connects TRBV5-1 to TRBJ2-7, with TRBD2 matching over 13 bases. The CDR3 has 15 residues. The germline gives CDR1 SGHRS, CDR2 YFSETQ. Trimming removed 4 bases from V and 2 bases from J; junction bases left unmatched: 3. This CDR3 is CASSTGTSGAYEQYF. In DNA, the CDR3 is TGCGCCAGCAGCACCGGGACTAGCGGGGCCTACGAGCAGTACTTC.

In its sample, this clonotype was seen many times. CDR3: CASSLFGGASYNEQFF. The DNA of the CDR3 is TGTGCCAGCAGTTTATTTGGGGGGGCCTCCTACAATGAGCAGTTCTTC. V gene TRBV27 combines with J gene TRBJ2-1; D may be TRBD2 (7 bases). The germline CDR1 and CDR2 sequences are MNHEY and SMNVEV (reference sequence). Trimming removed 1 base from V and 0 bases from J, with 10 bases in between. The CDR3 has 16 residues.

Ten or more counts support this clonotype. This sequence joins TRBV29-1 and TRBJ1-2; possibly TRBD1 for D (5 bases). Germline CDR1 SQVTM, CDR2 ANQGSEA. This CDR3 is 12 amino acids long. Trimming took off 6 bases at V and 5 bases at J, with 13 bases between the two ends. CDR3 loop: CSVPAGGYGYTF. The CDR3 DNA is TGCAGCGTCCCGGCGGGGGGATATGGCTACACCTTC.

The rearrangement joins TRBV6-1 to TRBJ2-7; D gene uncertain. The CDR3 consists of 12 residues. CDR1 and CDR2 (germline): MNHNS, SASEGT. With 7 bases removed from V and 5 bases from J, the gap between germline ends came to 12 bases. CDR3 coding DNA: TGTGCCAGCAACTGGCTGGTGAACGAGCAGTACTTC. It translates to CASNWLVNEQYF.

This clonotype was recorded at least ten times. CDR3 coding DNA: TGCGCCAGCAGCTTGACTAGCGGGAGAGTAGTGGGCCGAGTGAACGAGCAGTACTTC. Encoded protein: CASSLTSGRVVGRVNEQYF. The chain has TRBV5-1 and TRBJ2-7; 11 bases match TRBD2. The CDR3 runs 19 residues. The V segment lost 1 base and the J segment 5 bases; nucleotides outside the gene matches: 17. Germline V gene data show CDR1 as SGHRS and CDR2 as YFSETQ. The full variable domain, rest sourced from reference TRBV5-1 and TRBJ2-7, is KAGVTQTPRYLIKTRGQQVTLSCSPISGHRSVSWYQQTPGQGLQFLFEYFSETQRNKGNFPGRFSGRQFSNSRSEMNVSTLELGDSALYLCASSLTSGRVVGRVNEQYFGPGTRLTVT.

This clonotype was counted ten times or more. The chain uses TRBV27 and TRBJ2-1; 9 bases are shared with TRBD1. The V gene's germline CDR1 is MNHEY and CDR2 SMNVEV (reference sequence). J was trimmed by 4 bases and V by 2 bases; bases with no gene match: 6. The CDR3 has 16 amino acids. The CDR3 DNA sequence: TGTGCCAGCAGTTTACGACCGGGACAGGGATACAATGAGCAGTTCTTC. This codes for CASSLRPGQGYNEQFF.

This clonotype has ten or more counts. This chain connects TRBV6-2 or TRBV6-3 to TRBJ1-2; TRBD1 might be the D (5 bases). Deletions cut 7 bases from V and 4 bases from J, with 13 bases between. Per the germline V gene, CDR1 is MNHEY and CDR2 is SVGEGT. The CDR3 has 13 amino acids. In DNA form, the CDR3 reads TGTGCCAGCAAGAGGGACGTGATCTATGGCTACACCTTC. This sequence encodes CASKRDVIYGYTF.